This T cell receptor beta chain derives from a study of post-analysis software for immune sequencing data. Study observations and caveats: Patients used about five TRBV segments, including TRBV5-6, TRBV5-1 and TRBV20-1, more often than controls. Strong same-batch co-clustering of samples appeared with F measure clustering.

This clonotype was found many times. Antigen specificity is unknown. The library was made from cDNA and included unique molecular identifiers. TCRdb independently ran MiXCR on the PCR reads; one entry per CDR3 protein. Of approximately 730,000 distinct CDR3 sequences detected, roughly 29% appear once; the ten largest clones hold approximately 0.6%. Trimming cost V 4 bases and J 5 bases; bases outside gene matches: 3. This CDR3 has 14 residues. Sequenced input: blood. V usage is TRBV12-3 or TRBV12-4 and J usage is TRBJ1-2; 11 bases match TRBD1. The receptor was derived from a girl under 18 with multiple sclerosis. CDR3 DNA: TGTGCCAGCAGTTCTGGACAGGGGGCATATGGCTACACCTTC. This gives the protein CASSSGQGAYGYTF.